The 2 T cell receptor beta chains listed next were all sequenced from one sample in a study of blood T cell repertoires in COVID-19. Profiling relied on immunoSEQ multiplex PCR, and the TCRdb table lists in-frame clones only, not all of them. The sample has around 250,000 clones; 84% are singletons. Sequenced material: peripheral blood. Receptor source: a woman in her thirties or forties who had recovered from COVID-19.

The chain joins TRBV19 to TRBJ1-5, with D tentatively TRBD1 (5 bases). The CDR3 is made up of 15 amino acids. The V end was cut by 1 base, the J end by 4 bases, with 11 bases between. The V gene's germline CDR1 is LNHDA and CDR2 SQIVND (reference sequence). The CDR3, as DNA: TGTGCCAGTAGTATAGGTTCAGCAGGGAATCAGCCCCAGCATTTT. As protein: CASSIGSAGNQPQHF.

The chain links TRBV11-2 to TRBJ2-7, with a tentative D call TRBD1 (6 bases). Germline V CDR1 and CDR2: SGHAT, FQNNGV. CDR3 size: 14 residues. The ends were cut back, 6 bases at V and 2 bases at J, with 14 bases in the middle. CDR3 loop: CASSLGQGPYEQYF. DNA for the CDR3: TGTGCCAGCAGTCTGGGGCAGGGGCCCTACGAGCAGTACTTC.